These 15 T cell receptor beta chains came from one sample sequenced in a study of blood T cells in healthy people across ages (dated by TCRdb to the mid-2010s). Preparation of the library involved 5' RACE. The reads were generated on an Illumina HiSeq 2500. A second PCR of roughly 7 to 11 cycles was performed with a sample-barcoded 5' primer and a J-beta primer mix. In TCRdb, the public reads were trimmed at Q25 with fastp and aligned with MiXCR, with productive beta chains retained. Identical CDR3 protein sequences are pooled into one entry, listed with their most common genes and DNA. For this sample the table gives about 830,000 distinct CDR3 sequences, of which 60% to 80% were detected only once. The ten largest clones take up 28% of the sample. The specimen was blood. The receptor source for this set is a man younger than 45 in good health.

The chain employs TRBV5-1 and TRBJ1-2, with D possibly being TRBD1 (5 bases). There are 13 residues in the CDR3. Germline assignment: CDR1 SGHRS and CDR2 YFSETQ. Between the trimmed V and J ends, which lost 6 bases and 4 bases, there was a span of 13 bases. For the CDR3, the DNA is TGCGCCAGCATCGCCGGGGCTCTCTATGGCTACACCTTC. Residues: CASIAGALYGYTF.

In DNA form, the CDR3 reads TGTGCCAGCAGTTTAGCCCAGGCGCTTGATGAGCAGTTCTTC. Its protein product is CASSLAQALDEQFF. V and J are TRBV28 and TRBJ2-1; D unresolved. Germline lookup yields CDR1 MDHEN and CDR2 SYDVKM. The CDR3 runs 14 residues. V lost 2 bases and J 8 bases, leaving 13 bases between the germline ends.

This clonotype was detected ten times or more. This chain joins TRBV4-2 and TRBJ2-1, with 11 bases that match TRBD2. This CDR3 region has 16 residues. Per the germline V gene, CDR1 is LGHNA and CDR2 is YNFKEQ. Trimming at V came to 0 bases and at J to 8 bases, leaving 6 bases not matched to a gene. CDR3 sequence: CASSQDFSGGADEQFF. CDR3 coding DNA: TGTGCCAGCAGCCAAGATTTTAGCGGGGGGGCAGATGAGCAGTTCTTC.

The table lists this clonotype with a few counts. This chain connects TRBV7-9 to TRBJ1-2; D unresolved. The V and J ends lost 1 base and 3 bases respectively, with 9 bases between them. CDR3 length: 14 residues. The germline gives CDR1 SEHNR, CDR2 FQNEAQ (reference sequence). The CDR3 sequence: CASSLEAAHYGYTF. The CDR3 DNA reads as TGTGCCAGCAGCTTAGAGGCGGCTCACTATGGCTACACCTTC. Complete variable domain (other parts from reference TRBV7-9 and TRBJ1-2): DTGVSQNPRHKITKRGQNVTFRCDPISEHNRLYWYRQTLGQGPEFLTYFQNEAQLEKSRLLSDRFSAERPKGSFSTLEIQRTEQGDSAMYLCASSLEAAHYGYTFGSGTRLTVV.

This clonotype has just a few counts. The chain is built from TRBV6-5 and TRBJ2-7; 8 bases match TRBD1. From germline, CDR1 is MNHEY and CDR2 SVGAGI. CDR3 length equals 14 residues. V was clipped by 0 bases and J by 6 bases; unmatched bases: 4. The CDR3 nucleotides read TGTGCCAGCAGTTACTCCAGGGGGCGGTCCGAGCAGTACTTC. This translates into CASSYSRGRSEQYF.

V and J are TRBV30 and TRBJ1-2, with D possibly matching TRBD1 (5 bases). CDR1 and CDR2 from the germline V gene are GTSNPN and SVGIG (reference sequence). The CDR3 consists of 12 residues. The V end lost 2 bases, the J end lost 8 bases, and 12 bases lay between the germline ends. CDR3 sequence reads: CAWSRQSGGYTF. In DNA form, the CDR3 reads TGTGCCTGGAGTCGACAGTCGGGGGGCTACACCTTC.

CDR3 in amino acids: CASSAGGGYTF. The CDR3 DNA follows: TGTGCCAGCAGCGCCGGGGGTGGCTACACCTTC. V is TRBV7-3 and J is TRBJ1-2, with a possible D match to TRBD1 (5 bases). Germline V gives CDR1 SGHTA, CDR2 FQGTGA. The CDR3 totals 11 residues. V was clipped by 5 bases and J by 7 bases, with 8 bases between them.

This clonotype occurred once. The V call is TRBV6-6, the J call TRBJ2-4, with 8 bases that match TRBD1. Unmatched junction bases numbered 8, after V lost 7 bases and J lost 0 bases. This CDR3 is 16 amino acids long. The germline V gene encodes CDR1 MNHNY and CDR2 SVGAGI (reference sequence). The CDR3 DNA is TGTGCCAGCACAGGGGGCACTCTAATAGCCAAAAACATTCAGTACTTC. This sequence encodes CASTGGTLIAKNIQYF.

This rearrangement joins TRBV20-1 to TRBJ2-7; D is perhaps TRBD2 (5 bases). Looked up from germline, CDR1 is DFQATT and CDR2 is SNEGSKA (reference sequence). There are 13 residues in the CDR3. V lost 3 bases and J 2 bases, leaving 11 bases between the germline ends. Here the CDR3 DNA reads TGCAGTGCTAGCGAGGGCCTCACCTACGAGCAGTACTTC. Protein sequence: CSASEGLTYEQYF.

The chain combines TRBV10-3 with TRBJ1-1; D gene ambiguous. This CDR3 has 13 amino acids. V shed 2 bases and J shed 6 bases, with 10 bases lying between them. Per germline, CDR1 ENHRY and CDR2 SYGVKD. The CDR3 here is CAISEMQVAEAFF. CDR3 coding DNA: TGTGCCATCAGTGAGATGCAAGTCGCTGAAGCTTTCTTT.

The chain joins TRBV5-6 to TRBJ2-3; D gene uncertain. The CDR3 runs to 13 residues. Germline V CDR1 and CDR2: SGHDT, YYEEEE. V lost 3 bases, J lost 5 bases, and 10 bases lay in between. Here the CDR3 reads CASSWKVVDTQYF. The CDR3 DNA reads as TGTGCCAGCAGCTGGAAGGTTGTAGATACGCAGTATTTT.

The chain has TRBV4-2 and TRBJ2-3, with TRBD2 as a possible D gene (5 bases). In germline, CDR1 is LGHNA, CDR2 YNFKEQ. The CDR3 has 18 amino acids. The germline V and J ends were trimmed by 3 bases and 3 bases, with 22 bases remaining between them. The CDR3 protein is CASSQRSSGRAATDTQYF. The CDR3 DNA sequence: TGTGCCAGCAGCCAGAGATCATCCGGACGAGCGGCTACAGATACGCAGTATTTT.

The genes are TRBV28 and TRBJ2-7, with a possible D match to TRBD2 (6 bases). The germline V gene encodes CDR1 MDHEN and CDR2 SYDVKM. V was trimmed by 2 bases and J by 3 bases, leaving 17 bases between them. The CDR3 covers 16 residues. DNA of the CDR3: TGTGCCAGCAGTTTACGGGGGATTAGTAAGGACTACGAGCAGTACTTC. Translation: CASSLRGISKDYEQYF.

This clonotype has just a few counts. The J gene is TRBJ2-1, the V gene TRBV27; D is tentatively TRBD1 or TRBD2 (5 bases each). In germline, CDR1 is MNHEY, CDR2 SMNVEV (reference sequence). The ends were cut back, 0 bases at V and 9 bases at J, with 9 bases in the middle. The CDR3 runs 13 residues. The CDR3 nucleotides read TGTGCCAGCAGTTTATCTCGGGACGGTGAGCAGTTCTTC. It is translated as CASSLSRDGEQFF.

The J gene is TRBJ1-4, the V gene TRBV5-1; no clear D. The V and J ends lost 0 bases and 3 bases respectively, with 9 bases between them. This CDR3 region has 15 residues. CDR1 is SGHRS and CDR2 is YFSETQ in the germline V gene. CDR3 bases: TGCGCCAGCAGCTTGGCGGGGATTGCTAATGAAAAACTGTTTTTT. Translated: CASSLAGIANEKLFF.